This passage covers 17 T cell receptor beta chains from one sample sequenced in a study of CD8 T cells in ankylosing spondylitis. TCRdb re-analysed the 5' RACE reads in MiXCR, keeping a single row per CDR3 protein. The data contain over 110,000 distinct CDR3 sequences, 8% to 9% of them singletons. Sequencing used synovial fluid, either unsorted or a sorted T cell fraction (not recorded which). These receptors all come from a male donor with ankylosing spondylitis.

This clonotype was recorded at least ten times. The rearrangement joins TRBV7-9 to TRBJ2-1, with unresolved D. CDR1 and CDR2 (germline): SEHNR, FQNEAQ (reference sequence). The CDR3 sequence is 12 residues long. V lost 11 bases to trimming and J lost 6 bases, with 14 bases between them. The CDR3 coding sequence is TGTGCCGACTTGGAGCCCCCCAATGAGCAGTTCTTC. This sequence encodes CADLEPPNEQFF.

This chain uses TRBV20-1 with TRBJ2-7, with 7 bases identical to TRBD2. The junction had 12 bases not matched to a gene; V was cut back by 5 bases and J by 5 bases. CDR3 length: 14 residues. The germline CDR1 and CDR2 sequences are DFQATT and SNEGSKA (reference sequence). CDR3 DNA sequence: TGCAGTGCTCGACCGGGGGGAGGGCCAAACGAGCAGTACTTC. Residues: CSARPGGGPNEQYF.

The CDR3, as DNA: TGTGCCAGCAGCCTATTAGCGGGTCTCTCCTACAATGAGCAGTTCTTC. Translating it yields CASSLLAGLSYNEQFF. This chain joins TRBV3-1 and TRBJ2-1, with TRBD2 matching 7 bases. Trimming at V came to 4 bases and at J to 0 bases, leaving 6 bases not matched to a gene. This CDR3 spans 16 amino acids. Germline V gene sequence: CDR1 LGHDT, CDR2 YNNKEL (reference sequence).

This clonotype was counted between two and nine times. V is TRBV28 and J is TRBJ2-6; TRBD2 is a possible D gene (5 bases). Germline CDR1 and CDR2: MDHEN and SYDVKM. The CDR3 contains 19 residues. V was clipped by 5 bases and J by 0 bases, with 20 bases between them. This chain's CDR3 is CASSTPLRGYLSGANVLTF. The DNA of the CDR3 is TGTGCCAGCAGTACACCCCTCCGGGGTTACCTCTCTGGGGCCAACGTCCTGACTTTC.

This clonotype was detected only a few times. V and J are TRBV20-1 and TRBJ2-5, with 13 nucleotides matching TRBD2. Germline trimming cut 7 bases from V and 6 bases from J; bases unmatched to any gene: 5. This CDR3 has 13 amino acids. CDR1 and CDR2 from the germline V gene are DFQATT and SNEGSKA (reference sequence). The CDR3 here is CSVPTSGRQTQYF. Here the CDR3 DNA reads TGCAGTGTTCCGACTAGCGGGAGGCAGACCCAGTACTTC.

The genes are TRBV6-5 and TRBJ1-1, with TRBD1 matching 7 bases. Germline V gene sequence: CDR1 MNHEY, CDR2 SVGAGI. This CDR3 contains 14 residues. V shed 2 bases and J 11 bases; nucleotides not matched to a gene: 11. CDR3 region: CASSYVKGASGAFF. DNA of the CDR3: TGTGCCAGCAGTTACGTCAAGGGGGCTAGTGGGGCTTTCTTT.

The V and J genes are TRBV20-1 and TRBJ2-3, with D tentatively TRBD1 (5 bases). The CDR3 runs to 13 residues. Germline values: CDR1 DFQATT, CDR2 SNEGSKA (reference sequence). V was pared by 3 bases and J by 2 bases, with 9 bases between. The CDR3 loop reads CSARARVTDTQYF. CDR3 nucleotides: TGCAGTGCTAGGGCCAGGGTCACAGATACGCAGTATTTT.

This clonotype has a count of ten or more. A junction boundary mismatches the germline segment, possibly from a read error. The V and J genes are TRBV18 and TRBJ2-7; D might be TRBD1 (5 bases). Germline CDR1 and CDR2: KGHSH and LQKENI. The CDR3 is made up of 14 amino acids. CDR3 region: CASSRTGTSDEQYF. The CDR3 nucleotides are TGTGCCAGCTCAAGAACAGGTACCTCCGACGAGCAGTACTTC. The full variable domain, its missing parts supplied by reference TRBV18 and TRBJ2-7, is NAGVMQNPRHLVRRRGQEARLRCSPMKGHSHVYWYRQLPEEGLKFMVYLQKENIIDESGMPKERFSAEFPKEGPSILRIQQVVRGDSAAYFCASSRTGTSDEQYFGPGTRLTVT.

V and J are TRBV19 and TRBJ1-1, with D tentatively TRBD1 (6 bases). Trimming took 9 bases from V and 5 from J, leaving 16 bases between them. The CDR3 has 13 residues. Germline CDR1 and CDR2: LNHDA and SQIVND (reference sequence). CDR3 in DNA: TGTGCCAGCTCAAGACAGGCTGAAACTGAAGCTTTCTTT. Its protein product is CASSRQAETEAFF.

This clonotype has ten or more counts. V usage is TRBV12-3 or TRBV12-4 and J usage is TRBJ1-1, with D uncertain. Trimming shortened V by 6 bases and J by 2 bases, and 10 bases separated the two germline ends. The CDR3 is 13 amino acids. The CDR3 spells CASRSGLNTEAFF. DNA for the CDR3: TGTGCCAGCAGATCAGGTCTAAACACTGAAGCTTTCTTT.

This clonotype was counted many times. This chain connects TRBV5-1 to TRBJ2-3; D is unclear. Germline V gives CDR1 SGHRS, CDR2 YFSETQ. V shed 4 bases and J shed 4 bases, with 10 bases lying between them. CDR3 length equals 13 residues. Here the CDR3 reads CASSLLMADTQYF. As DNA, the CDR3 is TGCGCCAGCAGCCTTCTCATGGCAGATACGCAGTATTTT.

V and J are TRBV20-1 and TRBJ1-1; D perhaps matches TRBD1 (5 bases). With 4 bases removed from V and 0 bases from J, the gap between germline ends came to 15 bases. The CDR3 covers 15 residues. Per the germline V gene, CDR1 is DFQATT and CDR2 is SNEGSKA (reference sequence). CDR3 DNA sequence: TGCAGTGCTATTTGGGGGACTTACATGAACACTGAAGCTTTCTTT. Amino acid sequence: CSAIWGTYMNTEAFF.

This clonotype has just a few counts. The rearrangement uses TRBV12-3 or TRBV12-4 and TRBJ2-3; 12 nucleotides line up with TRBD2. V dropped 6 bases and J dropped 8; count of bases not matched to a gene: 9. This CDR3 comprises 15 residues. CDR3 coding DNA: TGTGCCAGCAGCCGGGCTAGCGGGAGGGCGGGTACGCAGTATTTT. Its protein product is CASSRASGRAGTQYF.

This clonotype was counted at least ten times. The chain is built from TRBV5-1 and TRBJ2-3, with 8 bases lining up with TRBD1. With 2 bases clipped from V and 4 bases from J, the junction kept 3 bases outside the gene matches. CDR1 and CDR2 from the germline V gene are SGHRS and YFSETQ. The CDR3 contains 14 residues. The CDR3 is CASSLQGVADTQYF. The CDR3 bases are TGCGCCAGCAGCTTACAGGGGGTCGCAGATACGCAGTATTTT. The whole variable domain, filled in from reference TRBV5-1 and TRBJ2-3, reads KAGVTQTPRYLIKTRGQQVTLSCSPISGHRSVSWYQQTPGQGLQFLFEYFSETQRNKGNFPGRFSGRQFSNSRSEMNVSTLELGDSALYLCASSLQGVADTQYFGPGTRLTVL.

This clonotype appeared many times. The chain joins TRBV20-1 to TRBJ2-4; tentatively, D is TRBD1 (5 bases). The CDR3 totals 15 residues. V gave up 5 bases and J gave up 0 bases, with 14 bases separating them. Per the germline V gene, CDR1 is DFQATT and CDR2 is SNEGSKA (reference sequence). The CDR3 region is CSAADSTVAKNIQYF. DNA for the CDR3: TGCAGTGCTGCAGACAGCACGGTAGCCAAAAACATTCAGTACTTC.

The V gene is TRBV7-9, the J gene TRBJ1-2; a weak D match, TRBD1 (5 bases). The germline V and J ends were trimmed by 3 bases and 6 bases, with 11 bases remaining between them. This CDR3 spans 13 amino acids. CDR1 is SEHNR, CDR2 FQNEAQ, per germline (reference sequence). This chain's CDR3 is CASSFAGGDGYTF. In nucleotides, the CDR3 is TGTGCCAGCAGCTTCGCCGGGGGGGATGGCTACACCTTC.

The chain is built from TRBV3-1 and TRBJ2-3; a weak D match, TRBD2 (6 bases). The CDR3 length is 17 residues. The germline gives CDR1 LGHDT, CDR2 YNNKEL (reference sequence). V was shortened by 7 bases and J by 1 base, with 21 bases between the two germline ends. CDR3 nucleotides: TGTGCCAGCACCCACCGACGGGGGAGTGGTGGCACAGATACGCAGTATTTT. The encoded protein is CASTHRRGSGGTDTQYF.